This T cell receptor (beta chain) was sequenced in a study of Tregs in tolerant kidney transplant recipients. Study-level points and caveats: Biological reproducibility was not directly addressed in this study.

Regarding this clone: The target antigen is unknown.

The repertoire was sequenced with immunoSEQ multiplex PCR; TCRdb's copy has only in-frame clones and lacks some. The sample holds more than 60,000 clones, roughly 85% seen once. V was shortened by 0 bases and J by 5 bases, with 10 bases between the two germline ends. This CDR3 has 14 residues. Germline assignment: CDR1 MNHEY and CDR2 SMNVEV (reference sequence). This sample comprised Tregs from blood, obtained before the transplant. This TCR was sampled from a human donor who received a combined kidney and bone marrow transplant. The chain carries TRBV27 and TRBJ2-5; D remains ambiguous. The CDR3: CASSLSTVAETQYF. As DNA, the CDR3 is TGTGCCAGCAGTTTATCGACGGTGGCGGAGACCCAGTACTTC.